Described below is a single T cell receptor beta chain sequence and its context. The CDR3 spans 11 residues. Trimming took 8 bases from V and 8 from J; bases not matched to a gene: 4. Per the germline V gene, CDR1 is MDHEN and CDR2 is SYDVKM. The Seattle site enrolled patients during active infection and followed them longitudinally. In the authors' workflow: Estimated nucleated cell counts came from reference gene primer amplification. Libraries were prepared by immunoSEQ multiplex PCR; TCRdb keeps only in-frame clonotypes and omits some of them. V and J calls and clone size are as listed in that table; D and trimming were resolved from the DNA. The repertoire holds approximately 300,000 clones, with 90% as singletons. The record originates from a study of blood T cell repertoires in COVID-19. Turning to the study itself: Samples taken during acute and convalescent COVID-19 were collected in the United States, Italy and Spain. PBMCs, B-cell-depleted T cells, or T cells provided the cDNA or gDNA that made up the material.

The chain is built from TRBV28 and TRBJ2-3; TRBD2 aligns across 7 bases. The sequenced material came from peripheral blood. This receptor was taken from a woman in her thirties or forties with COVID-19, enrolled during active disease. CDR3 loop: CASAPGGTQYF. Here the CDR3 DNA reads TGTGCCAGCGCCCCGGGGGGTACGCAGTATTTT.